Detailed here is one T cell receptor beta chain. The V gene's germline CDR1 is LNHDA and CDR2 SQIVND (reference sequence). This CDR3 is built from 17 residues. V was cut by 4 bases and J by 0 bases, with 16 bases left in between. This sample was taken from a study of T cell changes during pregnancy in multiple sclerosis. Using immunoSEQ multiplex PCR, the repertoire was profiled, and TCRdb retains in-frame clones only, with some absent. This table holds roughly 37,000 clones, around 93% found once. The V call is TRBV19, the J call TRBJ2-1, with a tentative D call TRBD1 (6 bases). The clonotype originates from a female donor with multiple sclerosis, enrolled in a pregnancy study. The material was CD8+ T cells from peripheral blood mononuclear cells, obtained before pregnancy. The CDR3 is CASSTLGGTSSYNEQFF. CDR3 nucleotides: TGTGCCAGTAGTACTTTAGGGGGTACGAGCTCCTACAATGAGCAGTTCTTC.